This T cell receptor beta chain appears in the sequencing data of a study of CD4 T cells in relation to SARS-CoV-2 and coronaviruses (dated by TCRdb to about 2021). Regarding the study in general: In the ViraFEST assay, PBMCs were cultured with antigen for under 12 days, after which TCR beta CDR3s were sequenced to identify antigen-specific clonal expansions. Expansion assays from other donors in the study were sequenced with a different, Illumina-based TCR-beta assay. Across all 12 patients in the full convalescent cohort, ages ranged from about 21 to 80 years, with a median of 38. Shared crossreactive spike epitopes were mapped to their HLA restriction using patient-derived lymphoblastoid cell lines. Of the roughly twelve convalescent patients, 8 were male and 4 were female, and two of the subjects were Hispanic. The Adaptive Biotechnologies TCR-sequencing kit was used to sequence samples from three pre-COVID donors and the naive versus memory experiments, while other data came from Illumina-based sequencing. At the level of individual TCR clonotypes, the study measured memory CD4+ T cell crossreactivity between SARS-CoV-2 spike protein and common cold coronavirus spike proteins. General conclusions and limits of the study: Small numbers of patients and of tested TCRs were a limitation of the study. Because the crossreactivity analysis focused on spike protein, crossreactivity against other viral proteins was not assessed. Naive versus memory sequencing indicated the assay detects memory recall responses rather than primary responses primed during culture. Roughly 67% of donors had memory CD4+ clonotypes that crossrecognized SARS-CoV-2 and at least one common cold coronavirus spike. Compared with monoreactive clones, crossreactive clones had significantly weaker SARS-CoV-2-driven expansion, a result consistent with antigenic imprinting. No donor contributed both pre-pandemic and post-infection samples, which limited tracing the source of pre-existing responses.

CEF-cultured naive and memory CD4+ T cell DNA received survey-level immunoSEQ TCR-beta sequencing. The source study handled its data this way. During preprocessing, nonproductive sequences were removed, along with CDR3s that did not begin with C, did not end with F or W, or were shorter than 7 amino acids. The MANAFEST web app identified antigen-specific clonotypes based on expansion compared with the reference and other culture wells. A clone was considered positive if significant expansion relative to the reference culture was observed in 2 of 3 replicate wells at an FDR below 0.05. Positive clones also required significant expansion versus all other tandem wells and an odds ratio above 5. Cultured and uncultured naive and memory CD4+ repertoires were searched for CDR3s previously identified as spike- and CEF-reactive. CDR3 homology was quantified as pairwise Levenshtein distance, calculated with the stringdist R package after three terminal residues were trimmed from each end. TCRdb obtained this table from immuneACCESS and retained in-frame rearrangements with V and J assigned. These tables miss some clones; where compared with another copy, unresolved V genes account for less than half of the shortfall, and the remainder is unexplained. The V and J calls and clone size were taken over from that table, and D and trimming were inferred from the DNA. The sample table shows roughly 30,000 clones, and around 76% are seen once. Of the sample, roughly 3.2% is held by the ten largest clones.

This clone appeared once. The clone's antigen remains unknown. No much larger clone is present one base from it, and per-base qualities are unavailable. Naive and memory CD4+ T cells were separated from cryopreserved PBMCs by first enriching for CD4 and then performing EasySep naive CD4+ T cell enrichment. For under twelve days, about 9.8 x 10^4 sorted naive or memory CD4+ T cells were cultured together with CEF peptides and T cell-depleted PBMCs at a 1:1 ratio. Each peptide culture condition was generally run in triplicate replicate wells. PBMCs were isolated from leukapheresis product or whole blood by Ficoll-Paque PLUS gradient centrifugation. PBMCs were either used fresh in the expansion assay or cryopreserved at -140 degrees C. The QIAamp Micro DNA Kit was used to extract genomic DNA from the CD4+ T cells. From its cysteine to its phenylalanine, the CDR3 spans 15 amino acids. CDR3 DNA only is kept here, 45 bases in frame from base 1. From the germline V gene (reference sequence), CDR1 is SEHNR and CDR2 is FQNEAQ. V is cut back by 4 bases and J by 6 bases, with 5 bases in the junction unmatched.

The sample comprised memory CD4+ T cells from PBMCs, cultured in vitro. The cell subset or site label corresponds to: memory (non-naive) CD4+ T cells. Recombination joined TRBV7-9 with TRBJ2-2, with 10 bases in between that match TRBD2. This TCR came from an adult with COVID-19. In nucleotide form, the sequence is TGTGCCAGCAGCTCGAGCGGGAGGGCGCCCGGGGAGCTGTTTTTT. This translates into CASSSSGRAPGELFF. With the portions outside the CDR3 filled from the reference TRBV7-9 and TRBJ2-2 genes, the complete variable region becomes DTGVSQNPRHKITKRGQNVTFRCDPISEHNRLYWYRQTLGQGPEFLTYFQNEAQLEKSRLLSDRFSAERPKGSFSTLEIQRTEQGDSAMYLCASSSSGRAPGELFFGEGSRLTVL.